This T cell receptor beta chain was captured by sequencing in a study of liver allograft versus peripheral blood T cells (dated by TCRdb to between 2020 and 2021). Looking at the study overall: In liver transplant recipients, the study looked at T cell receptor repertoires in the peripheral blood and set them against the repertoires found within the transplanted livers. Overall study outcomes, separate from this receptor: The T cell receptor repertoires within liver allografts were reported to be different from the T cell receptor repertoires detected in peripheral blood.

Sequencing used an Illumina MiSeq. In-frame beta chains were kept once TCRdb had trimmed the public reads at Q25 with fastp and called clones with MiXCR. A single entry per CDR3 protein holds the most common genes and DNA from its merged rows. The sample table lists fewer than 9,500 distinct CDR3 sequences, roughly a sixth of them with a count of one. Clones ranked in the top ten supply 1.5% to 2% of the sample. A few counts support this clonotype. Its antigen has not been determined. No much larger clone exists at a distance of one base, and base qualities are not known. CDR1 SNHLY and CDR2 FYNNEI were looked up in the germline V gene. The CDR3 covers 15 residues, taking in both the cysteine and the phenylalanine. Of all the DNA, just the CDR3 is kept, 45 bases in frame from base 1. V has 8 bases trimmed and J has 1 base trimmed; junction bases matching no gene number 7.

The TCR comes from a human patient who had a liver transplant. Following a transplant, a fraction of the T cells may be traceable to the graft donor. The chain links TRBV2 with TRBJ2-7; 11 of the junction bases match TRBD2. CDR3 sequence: CASASTSGGSYEQYF. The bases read TGTGCCAGCGCCTCTACTAGCGGGGGTTCCTACGAGCAGTACTTC.